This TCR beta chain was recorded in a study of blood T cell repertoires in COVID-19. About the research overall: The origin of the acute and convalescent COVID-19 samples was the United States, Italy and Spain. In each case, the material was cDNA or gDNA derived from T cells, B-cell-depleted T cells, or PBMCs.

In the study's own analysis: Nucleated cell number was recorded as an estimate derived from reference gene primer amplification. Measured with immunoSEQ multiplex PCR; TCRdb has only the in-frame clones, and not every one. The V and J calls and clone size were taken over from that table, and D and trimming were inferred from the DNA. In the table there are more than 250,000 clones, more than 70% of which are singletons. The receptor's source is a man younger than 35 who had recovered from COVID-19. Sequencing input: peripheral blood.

The DNA for the CDR3 is TGCAGCGCGGACAGGTCGAACACCGGGGAGCTGTTTTTT. It yields the protein CSADRSNTGELFF. The chain couples TRBV29-1 to TRBJ2-2, with 7 bases matching TRBD1. The germline CDR1 and CDR2 sequences are SQVTM and ANQGSEA. V gave up 7 bases and J gave up 0 bases; unmatched junction bases: 2. This CDR3 region has 13 residues.